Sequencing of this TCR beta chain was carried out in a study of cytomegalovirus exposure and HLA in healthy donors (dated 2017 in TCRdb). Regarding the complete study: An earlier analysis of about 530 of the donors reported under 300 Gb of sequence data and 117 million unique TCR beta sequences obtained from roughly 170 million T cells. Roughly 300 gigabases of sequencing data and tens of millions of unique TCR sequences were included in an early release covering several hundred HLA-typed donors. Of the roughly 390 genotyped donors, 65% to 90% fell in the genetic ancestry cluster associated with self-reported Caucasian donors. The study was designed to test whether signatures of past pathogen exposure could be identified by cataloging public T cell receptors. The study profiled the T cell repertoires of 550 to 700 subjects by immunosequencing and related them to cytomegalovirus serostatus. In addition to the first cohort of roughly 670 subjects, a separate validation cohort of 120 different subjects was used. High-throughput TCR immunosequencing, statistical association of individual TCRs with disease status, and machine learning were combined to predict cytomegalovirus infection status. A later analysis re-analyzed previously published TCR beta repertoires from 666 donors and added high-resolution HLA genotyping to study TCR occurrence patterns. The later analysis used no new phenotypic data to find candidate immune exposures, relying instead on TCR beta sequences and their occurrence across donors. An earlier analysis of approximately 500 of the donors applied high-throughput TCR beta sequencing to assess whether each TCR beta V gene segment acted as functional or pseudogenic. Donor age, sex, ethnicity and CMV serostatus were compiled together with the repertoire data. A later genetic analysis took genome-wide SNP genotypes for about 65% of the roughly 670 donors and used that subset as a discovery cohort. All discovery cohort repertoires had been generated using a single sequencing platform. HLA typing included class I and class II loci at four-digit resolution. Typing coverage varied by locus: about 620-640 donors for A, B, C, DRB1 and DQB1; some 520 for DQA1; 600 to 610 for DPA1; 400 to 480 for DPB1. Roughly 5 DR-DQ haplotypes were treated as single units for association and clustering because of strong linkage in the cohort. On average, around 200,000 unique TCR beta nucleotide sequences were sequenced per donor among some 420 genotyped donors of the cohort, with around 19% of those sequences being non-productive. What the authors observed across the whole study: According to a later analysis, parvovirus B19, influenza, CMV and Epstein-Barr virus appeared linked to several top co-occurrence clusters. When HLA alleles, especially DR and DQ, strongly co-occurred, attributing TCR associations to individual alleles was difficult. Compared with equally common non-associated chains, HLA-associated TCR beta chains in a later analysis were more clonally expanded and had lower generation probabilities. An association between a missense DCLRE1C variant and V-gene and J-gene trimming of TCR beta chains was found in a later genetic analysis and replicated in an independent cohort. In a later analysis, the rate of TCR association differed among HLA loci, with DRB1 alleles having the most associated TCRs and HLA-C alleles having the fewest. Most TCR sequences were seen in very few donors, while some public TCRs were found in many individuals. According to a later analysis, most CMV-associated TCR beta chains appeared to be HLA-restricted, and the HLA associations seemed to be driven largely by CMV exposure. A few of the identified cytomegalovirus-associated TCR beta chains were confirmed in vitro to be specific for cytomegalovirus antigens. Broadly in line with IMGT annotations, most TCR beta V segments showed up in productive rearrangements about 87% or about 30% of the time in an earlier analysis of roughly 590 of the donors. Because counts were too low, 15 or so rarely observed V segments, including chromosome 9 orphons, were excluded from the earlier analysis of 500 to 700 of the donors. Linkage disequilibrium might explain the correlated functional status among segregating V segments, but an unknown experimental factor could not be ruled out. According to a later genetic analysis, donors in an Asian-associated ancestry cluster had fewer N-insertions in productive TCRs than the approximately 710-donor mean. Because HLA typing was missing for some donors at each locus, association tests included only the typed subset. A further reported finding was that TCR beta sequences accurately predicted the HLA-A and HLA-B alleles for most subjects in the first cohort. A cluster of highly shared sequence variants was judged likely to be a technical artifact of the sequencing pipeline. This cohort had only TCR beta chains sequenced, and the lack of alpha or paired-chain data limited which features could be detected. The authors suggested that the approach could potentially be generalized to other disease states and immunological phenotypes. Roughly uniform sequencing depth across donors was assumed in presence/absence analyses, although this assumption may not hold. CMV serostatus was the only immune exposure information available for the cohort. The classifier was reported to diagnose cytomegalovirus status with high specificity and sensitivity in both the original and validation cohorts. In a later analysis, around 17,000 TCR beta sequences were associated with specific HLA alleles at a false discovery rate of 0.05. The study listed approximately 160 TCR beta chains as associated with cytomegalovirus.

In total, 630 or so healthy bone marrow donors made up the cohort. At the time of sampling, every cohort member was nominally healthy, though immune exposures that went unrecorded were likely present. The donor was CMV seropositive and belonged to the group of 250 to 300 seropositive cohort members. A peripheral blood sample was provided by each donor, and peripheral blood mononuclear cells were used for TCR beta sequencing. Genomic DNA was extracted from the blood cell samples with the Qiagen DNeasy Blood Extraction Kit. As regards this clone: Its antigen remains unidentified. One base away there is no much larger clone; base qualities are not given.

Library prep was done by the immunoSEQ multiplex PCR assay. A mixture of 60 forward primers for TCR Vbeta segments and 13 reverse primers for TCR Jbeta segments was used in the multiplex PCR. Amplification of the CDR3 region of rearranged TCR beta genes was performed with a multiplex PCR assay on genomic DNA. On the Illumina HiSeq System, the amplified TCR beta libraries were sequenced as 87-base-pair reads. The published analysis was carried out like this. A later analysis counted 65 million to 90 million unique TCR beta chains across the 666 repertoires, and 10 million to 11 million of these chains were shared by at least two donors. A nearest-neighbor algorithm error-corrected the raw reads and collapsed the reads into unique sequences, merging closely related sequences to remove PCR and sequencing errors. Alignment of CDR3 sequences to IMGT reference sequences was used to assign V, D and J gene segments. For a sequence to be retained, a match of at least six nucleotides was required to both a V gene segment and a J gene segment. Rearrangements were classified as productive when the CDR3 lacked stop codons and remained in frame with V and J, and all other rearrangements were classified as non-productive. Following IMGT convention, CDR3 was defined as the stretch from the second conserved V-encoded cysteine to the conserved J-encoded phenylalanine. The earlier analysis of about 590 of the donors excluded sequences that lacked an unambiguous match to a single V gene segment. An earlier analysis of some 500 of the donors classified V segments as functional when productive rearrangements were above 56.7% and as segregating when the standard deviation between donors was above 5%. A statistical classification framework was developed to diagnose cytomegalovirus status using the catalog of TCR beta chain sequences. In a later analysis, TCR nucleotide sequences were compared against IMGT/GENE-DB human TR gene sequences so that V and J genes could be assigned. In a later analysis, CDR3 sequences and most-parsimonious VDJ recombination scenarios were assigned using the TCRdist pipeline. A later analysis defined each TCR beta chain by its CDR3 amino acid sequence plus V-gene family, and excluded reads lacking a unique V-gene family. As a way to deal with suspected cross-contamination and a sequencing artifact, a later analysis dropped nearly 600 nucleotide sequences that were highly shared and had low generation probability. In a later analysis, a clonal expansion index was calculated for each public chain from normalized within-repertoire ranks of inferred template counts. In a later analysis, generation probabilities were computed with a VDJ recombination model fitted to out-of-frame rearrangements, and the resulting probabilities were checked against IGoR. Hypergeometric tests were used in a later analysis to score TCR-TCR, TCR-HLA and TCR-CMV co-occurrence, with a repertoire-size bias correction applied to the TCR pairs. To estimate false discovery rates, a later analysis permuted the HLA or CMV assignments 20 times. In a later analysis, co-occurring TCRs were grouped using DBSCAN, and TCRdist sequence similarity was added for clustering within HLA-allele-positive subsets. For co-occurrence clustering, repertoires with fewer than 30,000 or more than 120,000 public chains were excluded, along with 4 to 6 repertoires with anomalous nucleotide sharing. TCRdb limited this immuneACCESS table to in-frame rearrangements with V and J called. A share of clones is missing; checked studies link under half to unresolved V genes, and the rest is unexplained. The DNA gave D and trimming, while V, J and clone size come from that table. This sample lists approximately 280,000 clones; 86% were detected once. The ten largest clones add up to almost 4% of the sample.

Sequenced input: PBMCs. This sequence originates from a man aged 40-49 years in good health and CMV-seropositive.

The CDR3 protein sequence reads: CASSPGQASYEQYF. The nucleotide sequence is TGCGCCAGCAGCCCGGGACAGGCCTCCTACGAGCAGTACTTC. Recombination linked TRBV4-1 to TRBJ2-7, and 8 junctional nucleotides match TRBD1. Based on the germline V gene, the CDR1 and CDR2 sequences are MGHRA and YSYEKL. Trimming takes 4 bases off V and 0 bases off J; junction bases not matched to a gene: 2. CDR3 length: 14 amino acids, cysteine to phenylalanine. The CDR3 DNA has 42 bases and is translated from base 1.